This entry lists 13 T cell receptor beta chains sequenced from one sample in a study of blood T cell repertoires in COVID-19. The assay was immunoSEQ multiplex PCR, and TCRdb's table has in-frame clones only and misses some. Found here are approximately 470,000 clones, about nine tenths of them singletons; the top ten hold under 0.85%. The sequencing sample was made of PBMCs or T cells enriched from blood (not recorded which). The receptors come from a woman in her late teens or twenties who had recovered from COVID-19.

This chain connects TRBV6-5 to TRBJ2-5, with 7 nucleotides matching TRBD1. Looked up from germline, CDR1 is MNHEY and CDR2 is SVGAGI. V dropped 7 bases and J dropped 5; count of bases not matched to a gene: 7. The CDR3 covers 13 residues. The CDR3 spells CASNRGPGETQYF. As DNA, the CDR3 is TGTGCCAGCAATAGGGGGCCGGGCGAGACCCAGTACTTC.

The chain combines TRBV24-1 with TRBJ2-2; 9 bases line up with TRBD2. With V trimmed by 4 bases and J by 7 bases, 6 bases remained unmatched. CDR3 length: 15 residues. The V gene's germline CDR1 is KGHDR and CDR2 SFDVKD. The CDR3 DNA is TGTGCCACCAGTGACCCCGGGACTAGCAACGGGGAGCTGTTTTTT. Translating gives CATSDPGTSNGELFF.

There are a few counts of this clone. The chain employs TRBV30 and TRBJ1-2, with D possibly TRBD1 on 6 matching bases. V was cut by 4 bases and J by 4 bases, with 22 bases left in between. The CDR3 is made up of 16 amino acids. Per the germline V gene, CDR1 is GTSNPN and CDR2 is SVGIG (reference sequence). The CDR3 region is CAWTYRAFKGGYGYTF. The CDR3 coding sequence is TGTGCCTGGACTTACAGGGCCTTTAAGGGCGGCTATGGCTACACCTTC.

This chain uses TRBV5-4 with TRBJ2-1, with 14 bases matching TRBD2. The CDR3 runs to 16 residues. After removal of 4 bases from V and 6 bases from J, the junction contained 6 bases not matched to a gene. Looked up from germline, CDR1 is SGHNT and CDR2 is YYREEE (reference sequence). The CDR3, as DNA: TGTGCCAGCAGCCCCCGGACTAGCGGGGGGCTCAATGAGCAGTTCTTC. Translation: CASSPRTSGGLNEQFF.

This sequence joins TRBV5-1 and TRBJ1-4; 7 bases align to TRBD1. The CDR3 is 17 amino acids. CDR1 is SGHRS, CDR2 YFSETQ, per germline. The J segment lost 2 bases and the V segment lost 4 bases, leaving 11 bases of the junction unmatched. CDR3 in amino acids: CASSPHWTGATNEKLFF. CDR3 bases: TGCGCCAGCAGCCCTCATTGGACAGGAGCTACTAATGAAAAACTGTTTTTT.

The V call is TRBV12-3 or TRBV12-4, the J call TRBJ1-2; a possible D gene is TRBD1 (6 bases). This CDR3 is built from 13 residues. V lost 5 bases, J lost 7 bases, and 14 bases lay in between. This chain's CDR3 is CASSPTGISGYTF. The CDR3 DNA reads TGTGCCAGCAGTCCCACAGGGATCAGTGGCTACACCTTC.

The rearrangement joins TRBV6-5 to TRBJ1-1; tentatively, D is TRBD1 (5 bases). CDR3 length: 15 residues. Germline-derived CDR1 and CDR2 are MNHEY and SVGAGI. V lost 5 bases and J lost 2, with 15 bases in between. The CDR3: CASSLRRTGNTEAFF. The CDR3 DNA sequence: TGTGCCAGCAGTCTTCGTCGTACAGGAAACACTGAAGCTTTCTTT.

The chain links TRBV7-2 to TRBJ2-7, with a weak D call TRBD1 (5 bases). The CDR3 is made up of 14 amino acids. Germline V gene sequence: CDR1 SGHTA, CDR2 FQGNSA. The ends were cut back, 1 base at V and 1 base at J, with 8 bases in the middle. DNA for the CDR3: TGTGCCAGCAGCTTAGACAGGCTTTCCTACGAGCAGTACTTC. Translation: CASSLDRLSYEQYF.

This clone showed up just once. V and J are TRBV2 and TRBJ2-3; no reliable D call. The CDR3 runs to 11 residues. Germline V gene sequence: CDR1 SNHLY, CDR2 FYNNEI. Trimming removed 7 bases at V and 6 bases at J, with 8 bases between. CDR3 coding DNA: TGTGCCAGCATAAGTGCGGATACGCAGTATTTT. This encodes CASISADTQYF.

This chain joins TRBV30 and TRBJ2-2; D is perhaps TRBD2 (7 bases). The V end lost 4 bases, the J end lost 6 bases, and 18 bases lay between the germline ends. There are 15 residues in the CDR3. Germline lookup yields CDR1 GTSNPN and CDR2 SVGIG (reference sequence). The CDR3 sequence: CAWTTRGGLSGELFF. The CDR3, as DNA: TGTGCCTGGACTACGAGGGGGGGGCTGTCCGGGGAGCTGTTTTTT.

The rearrangement uses TRBV3-1 (or the pseudogene TRBV3-2) and TRBJ2-3, with 7 bases fitting TRBD2. This CDR3 is built from 14 residues. Germline V gene lookup returns CDR1 LGHDT and CDR2 YNNKEL (reference sequence). Trimming at V came to 7 bases and at J to 4 bases, leaving 8 bases not matched to a gene. The CDR3 loop reads CASTNVTSADTQYF. The CDR3 DNA follows: TGTGCCAGCACAAACGTCACTAGCGCAGATACGCAGTATTTT.

The chain employs TRBV24-1 and TRBJ2-3; 14 positions agree with TRBD2. Germline assignment: CDR1 KGHDR and CDR2 SFDVKD. The V gene end was trimmed by 9 bases and the J gene end by 1 base; junction bases not matched to a gene: 14. The CDR3 covers 19 residues. CDR3 loop: CATGGAAGLAGGGTDTQYF. CDR3 DNA sequence: TGTGCCACCGGGGGGGCCGCCGGACTAGCGGGGGGCGGCACAGATACGCAGTATTTT.

The rearrangement links TRBV18 to TRBJ1-5, with a possible D match to TRBD1 (5 bases). The germline V gene encodes CDR1 KGHSH and CDR2 LQKENI. This CDR3 has 15 residues. The V and J ends lost 5 bases and 0 bases respectively, with 11 bases between them. CDR3 bases: TGTGCCAGCTCAGAGGGACTGATTAGCAATCAGCCCCAGCATTTT. It is translated as CASSEGLISNQPQHF.